Listed below are T cell receptor beta chains from one sample, sequenced in a study of blood T cell repertoires in COVID-19. Clones were read by immunoSEQ multiplex PCR, and TCRdb kept only the in-frame ones, dropping some. Among 200,000 to 300,000 clones listed, around nine tenths were seen once. Sequenced sample: PBMCs or T cells enriched from blood (not recorded which). Receptors were obtained from a woman between 18 and 29 years old who had recovered from COVID-19. Each CDR3 is given with its conserved first and last residue. The D gene is left open where the match is weak. Expanded clones are given a class, and other clones once, few, many or no size at all.

>TRBV5-1|TRBJ2-2|NA|NA
TGCGCCAGCAGCTCCGGCGGCGGGACAGTCACCGGGGAGCTGTTTTTT
CASSSGGGTVTGELFF
>TRBV30|TRBJ2-7|NA|few
TGTGCCTGGAGTCAGGACAGAACCTACGAGCAGTACTTC
CAWSQDRTYEQYF
>TRBV5-4|TRBJ2-2|TRBD1|NA
TGTGCCAGCAGCCGCGGACAGGGGGCGAACACCGGGGAGCTGTTTTTT
CASSRGQGANTGELFF
>TRBV15|TRBJ1-1|NA|few
TGTGCCACCAGCACCCTACGGATTCGGAGAACTGAAGCTTTCTTT
CATSTLRIRRTEAFF
>TRBV19|TRBJ1-3|NA|once
TGTGCCAGTAGTATGACACAGGGAAACACCATATATTTT
CASSMTQGNTIYF
>TRBV3-1/TRBV3-2|TRBJ2-7|NA|NA
TGTGCCAGCAGCCATCAAAACGCGGGTAACGAGCAGTACTTC
CASSHQNAGNEQYF
>TRBV5-8|TRBJ1-5|TRBD1|NA
TGTGCCAGCAGCCAGGACAGGGACCAGCCCCAGCATTTT
CASSQDRDQPQHF
>TRBV28|TRBJ1-2|TRBD1|NA
TGTGCCAGCAGTTTATTGGGACAGGGAGCCTACGGCTACACCTTC
CASSLLGQGAYGYTF
>TRBV7-8|TRBJ1-1|NA|NA
TGTGCCAGCAGCTTAGACAGGGCCACTGAAGCTTTCTTT
CASSLDRATEAFF
>TRBV13|TRBJ1-2|TRBD1|once
TGTGCCAGCAGCTCGATTGGGACAGGCTATGGCTACACCTTC
CASSSIGTGYGYTF
>TRBV7-9|TRBJ1-6|TRBD1|NA
TGTGCCAGCAGCTTAGCAGGGGGCCTCGATTCACCCCTCCACTTT
CASSLAGGLDSPLHF
>TRBV11-3|TRBJ2-1|TRBD2|NA
TGTGCCAGCAGCCCGACTAGCGGGAGAGGGAGCAATGAGCAGTTCTTC
CASSPTSGRGSNEQFF
>TRBV5-6|TRBJ2-7|NA|NA
TGTGCCAGCAGACTGGGGGGTACCGAGCAGTACTTC
CASRLGGTEQYF
>TRBV2|TRBJ1-5|NA|NA
TGTGCCAGCAGTGAACTGAGGGCCCTCAATCAGCCCCAGCATTTT
CASSELRALNQPQHF
>TRBV4-1|TRBJ1-2|NA|NA
TGCGCCAGCAGCCAAGACGGGGGGCCGAGCCTAAGATATGGCTACACCTTC
CASSQDGGPSLRYGYTF
>TRBV19|TRBJ1-5|NA|few
TGTGCCAGTAGTATGTCCGGGGATCAGCCCCAGCATTTT
CASSMSGDQPQHF
>TRBV27|TRBJ2-7|NA|few
TGTGCCAGCGAGAACATCCTAGGCGAGCAGTACTTC
CASENILGEQYF
>TRBV20-1|TRBJ1-2|NA|NA
TGCAGTGCTAGTACTTCCCCGTCTAACTATGGCTACACCTTC
CSASTSPSNYGYTF
>TRBV15|TRBJ2-7|TRBD2|NA
TGTGCCACCAGCAGAGGACTAGCGGTCTACGAGCAGTACTTC
CATSRGLAVYEQYF
>TRBV18|TRBJ2-7|TRBD1|NA
TGTGCCAGCTCACTAACGGGACAGGGGGACCTGGAGCAGTACTTC
CASSLTGQGDLEQYF